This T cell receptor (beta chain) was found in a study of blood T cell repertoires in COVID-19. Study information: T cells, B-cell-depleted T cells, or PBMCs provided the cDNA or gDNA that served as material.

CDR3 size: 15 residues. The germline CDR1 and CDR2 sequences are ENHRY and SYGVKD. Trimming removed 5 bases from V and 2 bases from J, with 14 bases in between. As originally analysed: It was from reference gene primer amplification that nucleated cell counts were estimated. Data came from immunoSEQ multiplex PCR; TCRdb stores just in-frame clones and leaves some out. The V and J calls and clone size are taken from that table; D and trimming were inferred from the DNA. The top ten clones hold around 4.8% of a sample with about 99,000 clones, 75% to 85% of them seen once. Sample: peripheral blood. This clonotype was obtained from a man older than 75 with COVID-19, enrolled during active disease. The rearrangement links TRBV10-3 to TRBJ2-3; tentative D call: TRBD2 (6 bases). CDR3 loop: CAISWTNPDTDTQYF. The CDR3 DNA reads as TGTGCCATCAGTTGGACTAACCCCGACACAGATACGCAGTATTTT.